This record looks at one T cell receptor (beta chain) sequence and its context. The specificity of this receptor is unknown. The sample holds no much larger clone one base away, and base qualities are not on file. In the ViraFEST assay, PBMC were stimulated with viral peptide pools, and antigen-specific CD4+ T cell clonotypes were then identified by expansion using TCR sequencing. After more than nine days of culture, CD4+ T cells were isolated with the EasySep CD4+ T cell isolation kit. None of the healthy vaccine recipients had a prior SARS-CoV-2 infection, which was confirmed by nucleocapsid antibody tests that came back negative both before and after vaccination. Two million PBMC per well were cultured with approximately 10 ug/ml peptides in IMDM containing roughly 5% human AB serum, around 10 IU/ml IL-2 and gentamicin. On days 3 and 7, half of the culture medium was replaced with fresh IL-2-containing medium. Unless otherwise noted, each peptide stimulation condition was cultured in triplicate wells. PBMC were separated from whole blood using Ficoll-Paque Plus gradient centrifugation and were then either cryopreserved at -140C or used fresh. The overlapping peptide pools covered the spike proteins of SARS-CoV-2 as well as those of the common cold coronaviruses HCoV-NL63, HCoV-OC43 and HCoV-229E. The QIAamp micro DNA kit was used to extract genomic DNA from the cultured CD4+ T cells.

Including cysteine and phenylalanine, the CDR3 has 14 amino acids. The sequence is cut down to CDR3 DNA, 42 bases in frame from base 1. From V the trimming removes 8 bases and from J it removes 3 bases, while the gene matches leave 5 bases of the junction unaccounted for. As encoded in the germline V gene, CDR1 is ENHRY while CDR2 is SYGVKD. The receptor library was made with the immunoSEQ multiplex PCR assay. DNA from the cultured, isolated CD4+ T cells was subjected to TCR beta CDR3 sequencing. The published analysis was carried out like this. Non-productive TCR sequences were discarded, and reads were trimmed to the CDR3 region, with only CDR3s of 7 or more amino acids retained. Antigen-specific clonotypes were identified using the MANAFEST web app by comparison of expansion in peptide wells against reference cultures. Positive clones required FDR<0.05 expansion versus reference and all other wells, odds ratio above 5, and frequency above 0.1% in two replicate wells. Cross-reactive clonotypes were defined as significantly expanded in SARS-CoV-2 spike wells and in at least one common cold coronavirus spike condition. CDR3 similarity was assessed by Levenshtein distance using the stringdist R package, and unrooted trees were constructed with ape in R 3.6.1. The source is immuneACCESS, and TCRdb retained only in-frame sequences with V and J called. Part of the clones is not carried over; for the studies checked, unresolved V genes explain less than half of this, and the remainder is unexplained. V, J and clone size were drawn from that table, and D and trimming were deduced from the DNA. In all, the sample holds 37,000 or so clones, and about 70% of those were seen once. The ten top clones hold 14% to 15% of the sample.

This entry belongs to a study of vaccination effects on CD4 cells after COVID-19 (dated by TCRdb to between 2021 and 2023). With respect to the entire study: Each participant received two doses of an mRNA SARS-CoV-2 vaccine, either BNT162b2 or mRNA-1273. In both COVID-19 convalescent patients and infection-naive vaccine recipients, the study compared SARS-CoV-2 spike-specific CD4+ TCR repertoires from before mRNA vaccination with those from after it. A total of around eleven COVID-19 convalescent patients and a handful of SARS-CoV-2-naive healthy vaccine recipients were included in the full study. Cultures from other donors in the study were sequenced with the Oncomine TCR Beta short-read assay on an Illumina iSeq 100. Broad study findings and their caveats: Among healthy vaccine recipients, nearly all vaccine-induced clones were SARS-CoV-2 mono-reactive, and only 1 of 255 was cross-reactive with common cold coronaviruses. Clones induced by infection and clones induced by vaccination both contracted markedly at late timepoints after vaccination, which fits with T cell responses waning over time. The study was limited by a small number of convalescent patients, and early post-infection timepoints were lacking.

The sample was CD4+ T cells from PBMCs cultured with HCoV-OC43 spike peptides, taken before COVID-19 vaccination. Interpreted using the paper, the cell subset or site label stands for: HCoV-OC43 spike overlapping peptide pool stimulation. This clonotype originated in a human donor who received a COVID-19 vaccine. The receptor chain draws on TRBV10-3 and TRBJ2-7; the junction holds 12 bases that match TRBD2. This receptor carries the CDR3 CAIGRLAGVYEQYF. The bases are TGTGCCATCGGCCGACTAGCGGGAGTCTACGAGCAGTACTTC.